The source of this TCR beta chain is a study of post-analysis software for immune sequencing data. At the level of the study: Clinical courses comprised relapsing-remitting, secondary progressive and progressive-relapsing multiple sclerosis. Whole-study results and caveats: Versus controls, multiple sclerosis patients showed significantly lower diversity (normalized Chao1). Comparison of patients with controls showed roughly five TRBV segments more frequent in patients, TRBV5-6, TRBV5-1 and TRBV20-1 among them. Under F measure analysis, samples from one preparation batch co-clustered strongly.

This clonotype has more than one count but fewer than ten. Its antigen remains unidentified. The CDR3 loop spans 17 amino acids. The V end was cut by 3 bases, the J end by 7 bases, with 22 bases between. Germline V lookup: CDR1 MGHRA, CDR2 YSYEKL. Unique molecular identifiers had been added to the TCR beta cDNA libraries. Roughly 500,000 cDNA molecules were obtained per 1 to 10 million input T cells. Using its own MiXCR run on the PCR reads, TCRdb lists one record per CDR3 protein. The sample shows approximately 630,000 distinct CDR3 sequences, roughly three fifths of them seen only once. This rearrangement joins TRBV4-1 to TRBJ2-1; a possible D gene is TRBD1 (5 bases). Sequences were obtained from blood. The TCR originated in a girl aged 2 to 9 with multiple sclerosis. The CDR3 protein is CASSQIPAGKIGNEQFF. Written as DNA, the CDR3 is TGCGCCAGCAGCCAGATTCCGGCAGGGAAAATAGGGAATGAGCAGTTCTTC.